This T cell receptor (beta chain) was captured by sequencing in a study of spatial heterogeneity in lung cancer (dated 2019 in TCRdb). Study-level background: Beta-chain transcripts were consistently detected in greater numbers than alpha-chain transcripts, which likely reflected higher beta-chain transcript abundance. TCR alpha and beta repertoires were quantitatively compared across multiple tumor regions, matched nontumor lung and blood in non-small cell lung cancer. In the raw uncorrected reads, each unique combination of TCR and UMI appeared more than ten times on average. At surgery, both alpha and beta chains were TCR-sequenced in about 200 tumor regions, fewer than 80 matched nontumor lung samples and just over 55 PBMC samples. TCR repertoire features were related to nonsynonymous mutation counts determined by whole-exome sequencing of tumor tissue. A strong correlation was found between TCR transcript counts in tumor regions and a T cell transcriptional module score from matched bulk RNA-seq.

Receptor amplification or capture employed 5' RACE. The run used a NextSeq 500. To allow correction of PCR and sequencing errors, the TCR library protocol tagged every TCR cDNA molecule with a unique molecular identifier. In the source study's methods: TCR identification, UMI-based error correction and CDR3 extraction were performed with Decombinator tools. TCRs above a frequency of 2 per 1,000, corresponding to the top 1% of the tumor frequency distribution, were defined as expanded. Expanded tumor TCRs statistically deemed absent (corrected P<0.05) from at least one tumor region were classed as regional, and all other expanded tumor TCRs were classed as ubiquitous. Rényi diversity was computed with the R vegan package after subsampling each repertoire 100 times to 5,000 TCRs. CDR3 similarity networks were built from amino acid triplet string-kernel similarity, connecting CDR3s with pairwise similarity above 0.82. TCRdb reprocessing: public reads trimmed at Q25 with fastp, clones called with MiXCR, in-frame beta chains kept. Duplicate CDR3 protein sequences are folded into a single record with the most common DNA and genes. None of the V and J calls come from the authors' own analysis; TCRdb made them. This sample holds just over 600 distinct CDR3 sequences; approximately 82% were observed only once. The top ten clones comprise around 23% of the sample.

On this clonotype: The antigen this receptor binds is unknown. No much larger clonotype is one base removed from it; base qualities were not supplied. A library made for alpha chains picked up this beta chain off target, so its size means little.

Summary of the overall study and its limitations: The count of ubiquitous expanded TCRs correlated with the count of ubiquitous nonsynonymous mutations, and the count of regional expanded TCRs correlated with the count of regional nonsynonymous mutations. TCR-seq coverage of tumor T cells was estimated at only 7% to 8.5% for alpha chains and around 14% for beta chains. Additional single-cell paired TCR alpha and beta sequencing was considered necessary to confirm, at a functional level, the hypothesis that regional TCRs recognize regional mutations. The tumor nonsynonymous mutation count correlated with the number of expanded alpha and beta TCRs within the tumor.

The V and J ends are trimmed by 5 bases and 4 bases, leaving 20 bases between them. From the cysteine up to the phenylalanine, the CDR3 has a length of 16 residues. Of all the DNA, just the CDR3 is kept, 48 bases in frame from base 1. Explained via the paper, the time point label denotes: sample taken at primary tumor resection. Donors were approximately 72 patients with early-stage, untreated non-small cell lung cancer from the lung TRACERx cohort. TCR sequencing used whole RNA extracted from tumor and nontumor lung tissue, or from cryopreserved PBMC samples, without cell sorting. Only patients with enough RNA available from two or more tumor regions were chosen for TCR sequencing. A lung pathologist reviewed the tumor and adjacent nontumor lung specimens before the specimens were selected.

Sample: lung tumor tissue, taken at surgery. The chain is assembled from TRBV12-3 or TRBV12-4 and TRBJ1-1, and perhaps TRBD1 as D gene, on 5 matching bases. The clonotype originates from a female donor with early-stage non-small cell lung cancer. The nucleotide sequence is given as TGTGCCAGCAGTCCGGGATCCTCAGGGCCCTTCACTGAAGCTTTCTTT. The translation is CASSPGSSGPFTEAFF.